The following is a T cell receptor beta chain sequence with its context. Its antigen is undetermined. The data originate from a study of T cells in localized non-small cell lung cancer. V was cut by 2 bases and J by 4 bases, with 8 bases left in between. The germline CDR1 and CDR2 sequences are SGHTA and FQGNSA. The CDR3 has 13 amino acids. This table comes from immunoSEQ multiplex PCR, and its TCRdb copy is limited to in-frame clones, with some not included. The sample shows roughly 70,000 clones, roughly nine tenths of them seen only once. Overall study results and limits: Among the tissues sampled, uninvolved adjacent lung had the highest T cell clonality, above tumor. Since sequencing was restricted to only one region of the tumor, intratumor heterogeneity remains a possibility.

This chain joins TRBV7-2 and TRBJ2-5; no firm D call. The material sequenced was peripheral blood, taken before any cancer treatment. The receptor's source is a male donor aged 60 or over with stage III squamous cell lung carcinoma. In DNA, the CDR3 is TGTGCCAGCAGCTTACTCCAAAGAGAGACCCAGTACTTC. Encoded protein: CASSLLQRETQYF. Drawing the rest from reference TRBV7-2 and TRBJ2-5, the complete variable domain is GAGVSQSPSNKVTEKGKDVELRCDPISGHTALYWYRQSLGQGLEFLIYFQGNSAPDKSGLPSDRFSAERTGGSVSTLTIQRTQQEDSAVYLCASSLLQRETQYFGPGTRLLVL.